The 3 T cell receptor beta chains below all came from one sample that was sequenced in a study of radiation and T cells in renal cell carcinoma. The table came from immunoSEQ multiplex PCR; TCRdb's copy has only in-frame clones and leaves some out. In the table there are 55,000 to 65,000 clones, 65% to 85% of which are singletons. The time point is: baseline pretreatment blood. Treatment here: 15 Gy SBRT to primary tumor, nephrectomy 4 weeks later. Sequencing used blood, obtained from a patient whose treatment included radiotherapy and nephrectomy. The receptors were sampled from a man aged 60-69 years with renal cell carcinoma.

The chain joins TRBV7-9 to TRBJ1-2; a weak D match, TRBD1 (6 bases). The CDR3 runs to 15 residues. Trimming took 4 bases from V and 7 from J, leaving 19 bases between them. Germline CDR1 reads SEHNR; CDR2 reads FQNEAQ (reference sequence). The DNA of the CDR3 is TGTGCCAGCAGCTCACGAGCGGACAGTTCGAGTGGCTACACCTTC. Translation: CASSSRADSSSGYTF.

The chain carries TRBV6-5 and TRBJ2-3, with 7 bases identical to TRBD1. The CDR3 contains 13 residues. V dropped 0 bases and J dropped 6; count of bases not matched to a gene: 0. Looked up from germline, CDR1 is MNHEY and CDR2 is SVGAGI. CDR3 in amino acids: CASSYSTGDTQYF. The CDR3 DNA reads TGTGCCAGCAGTTACTCGACAGGGGATACGCAGTATTTT.

In DNA form, the CDR3 reads TGTGCCAGTAGTATCCAGGGGCTAGCGGGAGGGGTGCCACCGGAGACCCAGTACTTC. Translation: CASSIQGLAGGVPPETQYF. The chain combines TRBV19 with TRBJ2-5, with 12 nucleotides matching TRBD2. The V and J ends lost 3 bases and 5 bases, in that order; junction bases with no gene match: 16. Germline V gene data show CDR1 as LNHDA and CDR2 as SQIVND (reference sequence). The length of the CDR3 is 19 residues.